The 13 T cell receptor beta chains in this list originate from one sample, sequenced in a study of cytomegalovirus exposure and HLA in healthy donors. The PCR ran on 60 Vbeta and 13 Jbeta primers. TCRdb's table, derived via immunoSEQ multiplex PCR, lists solely in-frame clones and lacks some. The repertoire holds some 90,000 clones, over 75% seen once, with approximately 3.8% in the top ten. Sequenced sample: PBMCs. The source of these receptors is a man aged 45 to 65 in good health and CMV-seronegative.

The J gene is TRBJ2-3, the V gene TRBV11-2; 8 nucleotides align to TRBD2. The V gene's germline CDR1 is SGHAT and CDR2 FQNNGV. The CDR3 consists of 15 residues. V lost 3 bases to trimming and J lost 2 bases; unmatched junction nucleotides: 4. The chain's CDR3 is CASSFPGLDTDTQYF. In DNA, the CDR3 is TGTGCCAGCAGCTTCCCGGGACTAGACACAGATACGCAGTATTTT.

V is TRBV9 and J is TRBJ1-3, with D possibly matching TRBD1 (6 bases). The CDR3 has 15 residues. CDR1 SGDLS and CDR2 YYNGEE come from the germline V gene. V was shortened by 3 bases and J by 9 bases, with 19 bases between the two germline ends. This chain's CDR3 is CASSALQGPGGTIYF. Here the CDR3 DNA reads TGTGCCAGCAGCGCGTTACAGGGACCGGGGGGCACCATATATTTT.

The CDR3 nucleotides read TGTGCCAGCAGTAAAGGAGAGGGTCAGCCCCAGCATTTT. Encoded protein: CASSKGEGQPQHF. The chain combines TRBV6-1 with TRBJ1-5; D uncertain. V was clipped by 5 bases and J by 6 bases, with 11 bases between them. The CDR3 has 13 amino acids. The germline gives CDR1 MNHNS, CDR2 SASEGT.

The J gene is TRBJ2-1, the V gene TRBV11-3; 7 nucleotides line up with TRBD2. V trimming: 1 base; J trimming: 7 bases; junction bases outside the gene matches: 1. Germline V gives CDR1 SGHNT, CDR2 YENEEA. The CDR3 runs to 13 residues. DNA of the CDR3: TGTGCCAGCAGCTTAGCACTAGCGAATGAGCAGTTCTTC. Encoded protein: CASSLALANEQFF.

The chain uses TRBV5-1 and TRBJ2-2; possible D gene TRBD2, 5 bases. Germline CDR1 SGHRS, CDR2 YFSETQ. V was cut by 6 bases and J by 0 bases, with 9 bases left in between. The CDR3 runs to 14 residues. CDR3 nucleotides: TGCGCCAGCATGATAGCGACGAACACCGGGGAGCTGTTTTTT. This sequence encodes CASMIATNTGELFF.

This chain joins TRBV6-6 and TRBJ2-2; 13 bases are shared with TRBD2. The CDR3 has 16 amino acids. Losses at the gene ends were 7 bases for V and 7 bases for J; bases not matched to a gene: 9. Germline V CDR1 and CDR2: MNHNY, SVGAGI (reference sequence). The chain's CDR3 is CASKTGLAGYGGELFF. The CDR3 nucleotides read TGTGCCAGCAAAACGGGACTAGCGGGATATGGCGGGGAGCTGTTTTTT.

The rearrangement joins TRBV9 to TRBJ1-1; TRBD1 might be the D (6 bases). The CDR3 sequence is 14 residues long. V was clipped by 0 bases and J by 5 bases, with 11 bases between them. Per the germline V gene, CDR1 is SGDLS and CDR2 is YYNGEE. The CDR3 region has the DNA TGTGCCAGCAGCGTAGGAGGGGGAGTGACTGAAGCTTTCTTT. Its translation is CASSVGGGVTEAFF.

The rearrangement joins TRBV18 to TRBJ1-1; perhaps TRBD1 as D (6 bases). CDR3 length equals 16 residues. Trimming took off 3 bases at V and 0 bases at J, with 14 bases between the two ends. Germline assignment: CDR1 KGHSH and CDR2 LQKENI. The CDR3: CASSPTGGAMNTEAFF. CDR3 in DNA: TGTGCCAGCTCACCCACGGGGGGGGCCATGAACACTGAAGCTTTCTTT.

This chain connects TRBV28 to TRBJ1-1, with 8 positions matching TRBD1. The germline CDR1 and CDR2 sequences are MDHEN and SYDVKM. Trimming at V came to 10 bases and at J to 0 bases, leaving 7 bases not matched to a gene. The CDR3 has 14 amino acids. The CDR3: CATITGGMNTEAFF. As DNA, the CDR3 is TGTGCCACCATTACAGGGGGGATGAACACTGAAGCTTTCTTT. The whole variable domain, remainder taken from reference TRBV28 and TRBJ1-1, is DVKVTQSSRYLVKRTGEKVFLECVQDMDHENMFWYRQDPGLGLRLIYFSYDVKMKEKGDIPEGYSVSREKKERFSLILESASTNQTSMYLCATITGGMNTEAFFGQGTRLTVV.

This clone occurred a few times. This chain links TRBV27 with TRBJ1-2, with TRBD1 as a possible D gene (6 bases). Germline V lookup: CDR1 MNHEY, CDR2 SMNVEV (reference sequence). V was shortened by 1 base and J by 8 bases, with 14 bases between the two germline ends. CDR3 length: 14 residues. The CDR3 is CASSLFGRGGGYTF. DNA of the CDR3: TGTGCCAGCAGTTTATTTGGCAGGGGTGGCGGCTACACCTTC.

This clone was detected a few times. V usage is TRBV28 and J usage is TRBJ1-4, with 8 bases aligning to TRBD1. The CDR3 loop spans 14 amino acids. In germline, CDR1 is MDHEN, CDR2 SYDVKM. After removal of 5 bases from V and 7 bases from J, the junction contained 6 bases not matched to a gene. The CDR3 spells CASSPGGTGEKLFF. The CDR3 nucleotides are TGTGCCAGCAGTCCAGGGGGGACAGGTGAAAAACTGTTTTTT.

The chain has TRBV28 and TRBJ1-2; 9 bases are a match to TRBD1. V shed 4 bases and J 3 bases; nucleotides not matched to a gene: 6. This CDR3 spans 15 amino acids. Per the germline V gene, CDR1 is MDHEN and CDR2 is SYDVKM. The CDR3 nucleotides are TGTGCCAGCAGTTCGGGGACAGGGCACTACTATGGCTACACCTTC. Protein: CASSSGTGHYYGYTF.

The V gene is TRBV5-1, the J gene TRBJ2-7, with a weak D call TRBD1 (6 bases). V was pared by 5 bases and J by 0 bases, with 9 bases between. CDR1 and CDR2 from the germline V gene are SGHRS and YFSETQ. CDR3 length equals 13 residues. The CDR3 is CASRGDTSYEQYF. The CDR3 DNA is TGCGCCAGCAGAGGGGACACCTCCTACGAGCAGTACTTC.